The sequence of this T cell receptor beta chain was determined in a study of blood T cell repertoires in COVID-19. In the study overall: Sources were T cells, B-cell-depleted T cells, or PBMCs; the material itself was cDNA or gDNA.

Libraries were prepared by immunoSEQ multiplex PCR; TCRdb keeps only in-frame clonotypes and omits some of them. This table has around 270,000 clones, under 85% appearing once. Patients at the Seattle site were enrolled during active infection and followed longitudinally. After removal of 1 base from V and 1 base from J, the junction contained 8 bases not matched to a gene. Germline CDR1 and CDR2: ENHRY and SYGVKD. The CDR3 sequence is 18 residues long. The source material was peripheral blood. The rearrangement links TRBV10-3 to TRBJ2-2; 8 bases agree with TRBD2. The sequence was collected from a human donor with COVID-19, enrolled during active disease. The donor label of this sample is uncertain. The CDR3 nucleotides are TGTGCCATCAGTGAGTGGGGCAGCGGGGGCATGAACACCGGGGAGCTGTTTTTT. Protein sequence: CAISEWGSGGMNTGELFF.